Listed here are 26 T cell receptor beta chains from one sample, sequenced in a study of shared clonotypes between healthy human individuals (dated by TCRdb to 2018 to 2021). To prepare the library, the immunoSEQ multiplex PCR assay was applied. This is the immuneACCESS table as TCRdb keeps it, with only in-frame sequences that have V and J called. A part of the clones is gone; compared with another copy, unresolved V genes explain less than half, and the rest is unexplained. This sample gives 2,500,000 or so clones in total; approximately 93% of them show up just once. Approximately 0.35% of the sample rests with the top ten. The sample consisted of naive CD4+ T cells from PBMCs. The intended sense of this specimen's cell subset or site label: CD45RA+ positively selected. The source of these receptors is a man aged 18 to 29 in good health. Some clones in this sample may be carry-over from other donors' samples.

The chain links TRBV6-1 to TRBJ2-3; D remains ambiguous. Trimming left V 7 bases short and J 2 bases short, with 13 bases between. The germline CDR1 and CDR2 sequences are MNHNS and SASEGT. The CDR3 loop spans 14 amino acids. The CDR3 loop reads CASTPRRDTDTQYF. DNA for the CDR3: TGTGCCAGCACCCCTCGCCGTGACACAGATACGCAGTATTTT.

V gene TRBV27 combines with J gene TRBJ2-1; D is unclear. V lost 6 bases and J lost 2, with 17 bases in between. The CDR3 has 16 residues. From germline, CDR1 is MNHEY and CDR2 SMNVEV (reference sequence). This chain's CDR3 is CASREGTERTYNEQFF. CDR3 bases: TGTGCCAGCAGGGAAGGTACGGAAAGAACCTACAATGAGCAGTTCTTC.

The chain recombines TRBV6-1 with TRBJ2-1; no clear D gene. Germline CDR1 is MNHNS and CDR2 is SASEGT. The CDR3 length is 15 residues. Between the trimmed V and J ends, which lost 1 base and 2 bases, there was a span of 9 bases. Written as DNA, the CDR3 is TGTGCCAGCAGTGAAGGGTCTACCACCTACAATGAGCAGTTCTTC. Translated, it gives CASSEGSTTYNEQFF.

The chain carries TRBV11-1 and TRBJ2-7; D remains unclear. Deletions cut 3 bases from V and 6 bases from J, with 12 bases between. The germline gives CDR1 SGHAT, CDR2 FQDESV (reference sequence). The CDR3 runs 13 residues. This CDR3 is CASSLAIRSEQYF. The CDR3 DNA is TGTGCCAGCAGCTTGGCAATTCGGTCCGAGCAGTACTTC.

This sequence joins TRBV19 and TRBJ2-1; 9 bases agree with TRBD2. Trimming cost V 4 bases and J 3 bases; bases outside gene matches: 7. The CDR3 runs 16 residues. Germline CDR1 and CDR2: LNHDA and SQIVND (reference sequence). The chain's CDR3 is CASSTVAGANYNEQFF. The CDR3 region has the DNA TGTGCCAGTAGTACCGTAGCGGGAGCGAACTACAATGAGCAGTTCTTC.

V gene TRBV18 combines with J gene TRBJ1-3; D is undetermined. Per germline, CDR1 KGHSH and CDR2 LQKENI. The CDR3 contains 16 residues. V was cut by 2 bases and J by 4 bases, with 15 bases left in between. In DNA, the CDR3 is TGTGCCAGCTCACCAATAGGGTCCCCGGCAGGAAACACCATATATTTT. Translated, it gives CASSPIGSPAGNTIYF.

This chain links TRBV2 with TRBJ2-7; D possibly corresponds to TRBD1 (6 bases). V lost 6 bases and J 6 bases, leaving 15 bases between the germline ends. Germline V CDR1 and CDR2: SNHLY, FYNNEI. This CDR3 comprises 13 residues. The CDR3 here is CASSVRGTSEQYF. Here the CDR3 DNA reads TGTGCCAGCAGCGTCAGAGGGACAAGCGAGCAGTACTTC. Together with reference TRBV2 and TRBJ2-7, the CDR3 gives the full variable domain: EPEVTQTPSHQVTQMGQEVILRCVPISNHLYFYWYRQILGQKVEFLVSFYNNEISEKSEIFDDQFSVERPDGSNFTLKIRSTKLEDSAMYFCASSVRGTSEQYFGPGTRLTVT.

CDR3 sequence (DNA): TGTGCCAGCAGCTCCCGGACAGGGGCGAACACTGAAGCTTTCTTT. Translating gives CASSSRTGANTEAFF. The V gene is TRBV7-2, the J gene TRBJ1-1; 9 nucleotides match TRBD1. Germline CDR1 reads SGHTA; CDR2 reads FQGNSA. With 4 bases clipped from V and 1 base from J, the junction kept 4 bases outside the gene matches. The CDR3 loop spans 15 amino acids.

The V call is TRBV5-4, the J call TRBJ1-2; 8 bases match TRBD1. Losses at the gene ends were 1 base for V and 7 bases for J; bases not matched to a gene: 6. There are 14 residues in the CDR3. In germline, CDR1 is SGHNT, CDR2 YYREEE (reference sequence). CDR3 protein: CASSLSPGTGGYTF. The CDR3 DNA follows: TGTGCCAGCAGCTTGAGCCCGGGGACAGGTGGCTACACCTTC. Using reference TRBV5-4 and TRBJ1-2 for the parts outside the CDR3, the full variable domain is ETGVTQSPTHLIKTRGQQVTLRCSSQSGHNTVSWYQQALGQGPQFIFQYYREEENGRGNFPPRFSGLQFPNYSSELNVNALELDDSALYLCASSLSPGTGGYTFGSGTRLTVV.

CDR3 sequence: CASSVGAPGQGNNEQFF. The DNA of the CDR3 is TGTGCCAGCAGCGTAGGGGCCCCGGGACAGGGAAACAATGAGCAGTTCTTC. The chain joins TRBV9 to TRBJ2-1; 9 bases are shared with TRBD1. The CDR3 contains 17 residues. Unmatched junction bases numbered 9, after V lost 0 bases and J lost 5 bases. Germline assignment: CDR1 SGDLS and CDR2 YYNGEE.

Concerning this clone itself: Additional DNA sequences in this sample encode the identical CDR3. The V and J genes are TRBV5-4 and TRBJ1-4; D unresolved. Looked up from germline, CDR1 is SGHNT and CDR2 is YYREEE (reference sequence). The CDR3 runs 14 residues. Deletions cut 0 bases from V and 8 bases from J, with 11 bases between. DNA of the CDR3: TGTGCCAGCAGCTTGGGGAGGGTAGGGGAAAAACTGTTTTTT. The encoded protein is CASSLGRVGEKLFF.

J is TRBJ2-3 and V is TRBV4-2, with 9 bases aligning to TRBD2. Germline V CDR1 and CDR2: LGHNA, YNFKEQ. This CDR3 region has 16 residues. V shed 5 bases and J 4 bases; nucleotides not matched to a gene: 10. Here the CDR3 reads CASSTGEGLAADTQYF. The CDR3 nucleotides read TGTGCCAGCAGCACCGGTGAGGGACTAGCCGCAGATACGCAGTATTTT.

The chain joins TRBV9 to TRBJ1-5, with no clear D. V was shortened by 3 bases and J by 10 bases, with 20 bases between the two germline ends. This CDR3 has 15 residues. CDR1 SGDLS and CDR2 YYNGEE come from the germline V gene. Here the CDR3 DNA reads TGTGCCAGCAGCGGGGAGGCAAACTTCCCCCATCCCCAGCATTTT. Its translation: CASSGEANFPHPQHF.

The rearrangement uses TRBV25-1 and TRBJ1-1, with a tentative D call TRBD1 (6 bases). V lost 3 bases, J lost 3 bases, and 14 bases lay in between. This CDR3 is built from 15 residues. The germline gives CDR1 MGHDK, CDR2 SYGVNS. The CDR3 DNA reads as TGTGCCAGCAGTGATAGCAGGAAGGGGGACACTGAAGCTTTCTTT. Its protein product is CASSDSRKGDTEAFF.

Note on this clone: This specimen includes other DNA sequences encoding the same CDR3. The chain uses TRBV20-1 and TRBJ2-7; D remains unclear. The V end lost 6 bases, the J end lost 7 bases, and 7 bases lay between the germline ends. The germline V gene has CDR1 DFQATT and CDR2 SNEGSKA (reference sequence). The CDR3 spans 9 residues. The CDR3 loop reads CSASREQYF. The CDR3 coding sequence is TGCAGTGCGTCCCGGGAGCAGTACTTC.

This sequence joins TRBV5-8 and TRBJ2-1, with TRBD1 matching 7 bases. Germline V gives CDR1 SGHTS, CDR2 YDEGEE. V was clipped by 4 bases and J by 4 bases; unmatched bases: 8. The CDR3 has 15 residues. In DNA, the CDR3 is TGTGCCAGCAGCCAAGGACAGGTTGGTTACAATGAGCAGTTCTTC. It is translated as CASSQGQVGYNEQFF. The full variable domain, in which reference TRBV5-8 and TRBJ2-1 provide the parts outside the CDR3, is EAGVTQSPTHLIKTRGQQATLRCSPISGHTSVYWYQQALGLGLQFLLWYDEGEERNRGNFPPRFSGRQFPNYSSELNVNALELEDSALYLCASSQGQVGYNEQFFGPGTRLTVL.

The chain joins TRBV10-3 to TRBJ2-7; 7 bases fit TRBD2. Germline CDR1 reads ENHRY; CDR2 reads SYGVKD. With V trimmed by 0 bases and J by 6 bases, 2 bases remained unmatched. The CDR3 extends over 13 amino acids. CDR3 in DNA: TGTGCCATCAGTGAGTCGGCTAGCGGCGAGCAGTACTTC. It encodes CAISESASGEQYF.

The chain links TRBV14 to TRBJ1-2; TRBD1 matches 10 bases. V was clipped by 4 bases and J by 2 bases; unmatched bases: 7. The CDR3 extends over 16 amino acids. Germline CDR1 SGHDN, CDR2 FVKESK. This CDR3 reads CASSLRDRGGNYGYTF. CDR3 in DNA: TGTGCCAGCAGCCTCCGGGACAGGGGTGGCAACTATGGCTACACCTTC.

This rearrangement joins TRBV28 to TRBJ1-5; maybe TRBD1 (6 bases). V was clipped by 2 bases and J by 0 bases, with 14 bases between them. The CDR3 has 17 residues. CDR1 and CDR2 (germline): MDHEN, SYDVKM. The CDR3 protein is CASSLPGTHYSNQPQHF. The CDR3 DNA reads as TGTGCCAGCAGTTTACCCGGGACACACTATAGCAATCAGCCCCAGCATTTT.

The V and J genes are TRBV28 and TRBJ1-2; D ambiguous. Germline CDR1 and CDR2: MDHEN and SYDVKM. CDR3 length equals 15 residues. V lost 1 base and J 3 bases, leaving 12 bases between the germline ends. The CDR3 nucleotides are TGTGCCAGCAGTTTATCGGCAGGAGACGACTATGGCTACACCTTC. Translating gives CASSLSAGDDYGYTF.

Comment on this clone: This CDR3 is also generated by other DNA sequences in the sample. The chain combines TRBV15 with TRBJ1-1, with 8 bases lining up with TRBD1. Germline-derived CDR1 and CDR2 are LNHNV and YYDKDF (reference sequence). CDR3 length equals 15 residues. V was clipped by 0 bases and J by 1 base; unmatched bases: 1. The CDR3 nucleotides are TGTGCCACCAGCAGAGACGGGACAGGGAACACTGAAGCTTTCTTT. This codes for CATSRDGTGNTEAFF.

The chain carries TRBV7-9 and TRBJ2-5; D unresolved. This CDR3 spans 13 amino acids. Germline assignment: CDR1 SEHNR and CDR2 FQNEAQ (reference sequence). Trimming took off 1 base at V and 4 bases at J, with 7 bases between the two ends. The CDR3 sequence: CASSLDLGETQYF. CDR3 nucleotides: TGTGCCAGCAGCTTAGATTTAGGAGAGACCCAGTACTTC.

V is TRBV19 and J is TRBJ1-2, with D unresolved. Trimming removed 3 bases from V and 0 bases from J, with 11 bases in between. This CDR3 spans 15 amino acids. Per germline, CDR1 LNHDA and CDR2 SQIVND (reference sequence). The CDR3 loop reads CASSMSTHTNYGYTF. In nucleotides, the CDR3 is TGTGCCAGTAGTATGTCTACCCATACTAACTATGGCTACACCTTC.

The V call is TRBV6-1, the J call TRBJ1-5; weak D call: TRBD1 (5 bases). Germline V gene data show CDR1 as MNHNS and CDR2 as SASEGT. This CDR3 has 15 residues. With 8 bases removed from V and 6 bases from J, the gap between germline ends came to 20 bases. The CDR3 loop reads CASSQERGRSQPQHF. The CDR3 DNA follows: TGTGCCAGCTCCCAAGAGAGGGGAAGGAGTCAGCCCCAGCATTTT.

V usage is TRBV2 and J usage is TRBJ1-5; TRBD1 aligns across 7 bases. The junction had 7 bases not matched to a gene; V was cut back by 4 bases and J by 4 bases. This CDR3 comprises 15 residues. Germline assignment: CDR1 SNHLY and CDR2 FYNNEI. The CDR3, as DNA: TGTGCCAGCAGTGCGGTGACAGGGAGGAATCAGCCCCAGCATTTT. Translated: CASSAVTGRNQPQHF.

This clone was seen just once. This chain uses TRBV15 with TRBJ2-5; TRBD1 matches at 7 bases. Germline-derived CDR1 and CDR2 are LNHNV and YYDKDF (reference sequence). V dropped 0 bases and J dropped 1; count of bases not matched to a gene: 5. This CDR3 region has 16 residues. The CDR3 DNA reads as TGTGCCACCAGCAGAGATAAAGGGACAGTCCAAGAGACCCAGTACTTC. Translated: CATSRDKGTVQETQYF. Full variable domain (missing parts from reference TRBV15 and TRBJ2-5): DAMVIQNPRYQVTQFGKPVTLSCSQTLNHNVMYWYQQKSSQAPKLLFHYYDKDFNNEADTPDNFQSRRPNTSFCFLDIRSPGLGDTAMYLCATSRDKGTVQETQYFGPGTRLLVL.